The 11 T cell receptor beta chains below come from one sample, sequenced in a study of T-cell memory formation after mild COVID-19. MiXCR was run by TCRdb on the 5' RACE reads, yielding one entry per CDR3 protein. The sample lists 470,000 or so distinct CDR3 sequences, approximately 19% occurring once. The sequencing sample was made of PBMCs or a T cell subset sorted from them (not recorded which). These receptors all stem from a man between 18 and 35 years old who had mild COVID-19 (a few samples of this study predate the infection). Cell type and time point are not known.

This clonotype was counted a single time. This sequence joins TRBV4-1 and TRBJ2-7, with unresolved D. The CDR3 covers 13 residues. From germline, CDR1 is MGHRA and CDR2 YSYEKL. Trimming stripped 1 base from V and 5 bases from J, with 9 bases between. The CDR3 is CASSQGSMDEQYV. CDR3 sequence (DNA): TGCGCCAGCAGCCAAGGTTCGATGGACGAGCAGTACGTC.

This clonotype was seen more than once but under ten times. The genes are TRBV7-3 and TRBJ2-7; 7 nucleotides match TRBD1. This CDR3 has 13 amino acids. Germline-derived CDR1 and CDR2 are SGHTA and FQGTGA. V dropped 5 bases and J dropped 6; count of bases not matched to a gene: 7. This CDR3 reads CASSPGDSAEQYF. In nucleotides, the CDR3 is TGTGCCAGCAGCCCCGGGGACAGTGCCGAGCAGTACTTC.

This clonotype occurred a few times. CDR3 in amino acids: CASSYWDEQYF. The CDR3 nucleotides are TGTGCCAGCAGTTACTGGGACGAGCAGTACTTC. The V gene is TRBV6-5, the J gene TRBJ2-7; the D is unclear. Looked up from germline, CDR1 is MNHEY and CDR2 is SVGAGI. V shed 1 base and J shed 5 bases, with 3 bases lying between them. The CDR3 is 11 residues long.

The J gene is TRBJ2-1, the V gene TRBV20-1, with TRBD2 matching over 9 bases. The CDR3 covers 13 residues. Germline-derived CDR1 and CDR2 are DFQATT and SNEGSKA (reference sequence). V lost 1 base, J lost 9 bases, and 4 bases stayed unmatched. The CDR3 spells CSARASGGFEQFF. CDR3 DNA sequence: TGCAGTGCTAGAGCAAGCGGGGGGTTTGAGCAGTTCTTC.

The chain couples TRBV27 to TRBJ2-1; D might be TRBD1 (5 bases). Germline V gives CDR1 MNHEY, CDR2 SMNVEV (reference sequence). This CDR3 contains 14 residues. Trimming removed 3 bases at V and 0 bases at J, with 6 bases between. As DNA, the CDR3 is TGTGCCAGCAGTTTGACAGCCTCCTACAATGAGCAGTTCTTC. As protein: CASSLTASYNEQFF.

The rearrangement links TRBV4-3 to TRBJ1-5; D not certain. V was trimmed by 0 bases and J by 5 bases, leaving 8 bases between them. CDR3 size: 14 residues. CDR1 and CDR2 from the germline V gene are LGHNA and YSLEER. CDR3 nucleotides: TGCGCCAGCAGCCAAGATTTGGTCTATCAGCCCCAGCATTTT. This encodes CASSQDLVYQPQHF.

This clonotype was seen repeatedly, ten times or more. The CDR3 loop is CASSLQGRENIQYF. In nucleotides, the CDR3 is TGCGCCAGCAGCCTACAGGGGAGAGAAAACATTCAGTACTTC. V usage is TRBV5-1 and J usage is TRBJ2-4; 7 bases are a match to TRBD1. Germline V gene lookup returns CDR1 SGHRS and CDR2 YFSETQ. With 4 bases clipped from V and 5 bases from J, the junction kept 6 bases outside the gene matches. This CDR3 has 14 residues.

This clonotype has only a few counts. This chain uses TRBV20-1 with TRBJ1-1, with D uncertain. The V gene lost 0 bases and the J gene lost 1 base, with 9 bases spanning the gap. Germline V CDR1 and CDR2: DFQATT, SNEGSKA (reference sequence). This CDR3 has 14 amino acids. This chain's CDR3 is CSARDPRENTEAFF. The CDR3 DNA reads TGCAGTGCTAGAGATCCCCGAGAGAACACTGAAGCTTTCTTT.

The rearrangement links TRBV30 to TRBJ2-3, with 7 bases identical to TRBD2. The CDR3 contains 13 residues. Germline-derived CDR1 and CDR2 are GTSNPN and SVGIG (reference sequence). Trimming cost V 7 bases and J 5 bases; bases outside gene matches: 9. The CDR3 region is CASGGGRGDTQYF. CDR3 in DNA: TGTGCCTCGGGGGGAGGGCGTGGAGATACGCAGTATTTT.

This clonotype has a handful of counts. The rearrangement joins TRBV7-6 to TRBJ1-3; D may be TRBD1 (6 bases). This CDR3 spans 16 amino acids. Per the germline V gene, CDR1 is SGHVS and CDR2 is FNYEAQ. Trimming stripped 5 bases from V and 1 base from J, with 15 bases between. The CDR3 sequence: CASSPRTVGSGNTIYF. The CDR3 region has the DNA TGTGCCAGCAGCCCGCGGACAGTCGGGTCTGGAAACACCATATATTTT. Drawing the rest from reference TRBV7-6 and TRBJ1-3, the complete variable domain is GAGVSQSPRYKVTKRGQDVALRCDPISGHVSLYWYRQALGQGPEFLTYFNYEAQQDKSGLPNDRFSAERPEGSISTLTIQRTEQRDSAMYRCASSPRTVGSGNTIYFGEGSWLTVV.

This clonotype has more than one count but fewer than ten. The chain links TRBV5-1 to TRBJ1-1; 7 bases align to TRBD1. The CDR3 is 14 residues long. Losses at the gene ends were 4 bases for V and 3 bases for J; bases not matched to a gene: 6. Germline V lookup: CDR1 SGHRS, CDR2 YFSETQ. In DNA form, the CDR3 reads TGCGCCAGCAGCGGGGGACAGCGCTACACTGAAGCTTTCTTT. Protein product: CASSGGQRYTEAFF.